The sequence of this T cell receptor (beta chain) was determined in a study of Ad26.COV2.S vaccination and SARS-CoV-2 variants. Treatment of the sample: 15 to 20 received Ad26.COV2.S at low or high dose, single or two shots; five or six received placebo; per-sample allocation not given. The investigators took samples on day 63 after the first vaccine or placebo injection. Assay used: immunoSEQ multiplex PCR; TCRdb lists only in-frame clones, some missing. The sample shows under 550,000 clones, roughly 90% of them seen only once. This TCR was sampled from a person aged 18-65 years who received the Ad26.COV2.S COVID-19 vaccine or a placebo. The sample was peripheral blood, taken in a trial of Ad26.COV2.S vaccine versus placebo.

The CDR3 nucleotides are TGTGCCAGCAGCCAAGAGTTGGGTTCACCCCTCCACTTT. Translated, it gives CASSQELGSPLHF. The chain recombines TRBV14 with TRBJ1-6, with no clear D. The CDR3 has 13 amino acids. Germline V gives CDR1 SGHDN, CDR2 FVKESK. V was clipped by 0 bases and J by 9 bases, with 6 bases between them.